The following is a TCR beta chain sequence with its context. Its antigen is not identified. The data derive from a study of T cell repertoires in cytomegalovirus infection. Across the whole study: In the study, CMV epitopes included recently identified HLA-C-restricted and well-studied HLA-B-restricted ones. TCR beta signatures that were public indicated CMV infection and matching HLA type.

CDR1 and CDR2 (germline): SEHNR, FQNEAQ (reference sequence). The CDR3 is 14 residues long. Deletions cut 4 bases from V and 3 bases from J, with 12 bases between. TCRdb re-called the reads through MiXCR, storing one row per CDR3 protein. The sample shows 230,000 or so distinct CDR3 sequences, 30% to 45% of them seen only once. The sequence was obtained from a human donor in good health (CMV status not recorded). Some clones in this sample may be carry-over from other donors' samples. The chain joins TRBV7-9 to TRBJ1-2; D not certain. The material was CD8+ T cells from cultured PBMCs, obtained from culture after CMV antigen stimulation. The CDR3 bases are TGTGCCAGCAGCTCCTCAAAGGGCCACTATGGCTACACCTTC. Protein: CASSSSKGHYGYTF.